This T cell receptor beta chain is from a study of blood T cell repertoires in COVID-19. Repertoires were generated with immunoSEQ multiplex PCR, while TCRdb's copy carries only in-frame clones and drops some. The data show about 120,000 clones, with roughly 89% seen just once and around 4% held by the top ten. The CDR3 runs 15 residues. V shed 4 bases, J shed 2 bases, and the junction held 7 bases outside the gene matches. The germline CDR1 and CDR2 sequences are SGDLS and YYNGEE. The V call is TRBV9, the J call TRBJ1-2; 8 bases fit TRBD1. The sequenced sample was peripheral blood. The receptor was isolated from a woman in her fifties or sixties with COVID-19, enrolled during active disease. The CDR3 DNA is TGTGCCAGCAGCCCGACGTCAGGGGGCAACTATGGCTACACCTTC. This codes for CASSPTSGGNYGYTF.